Below, one TCR beta chain is given with its context. The primer mix had 60 Vbeta and 13 Jbeta primers. Using immunoSEQ multiplex PCR, the repertoire was profiled, and TCRdb retains in-frame clones only, with some absent. The table lists 150,000 to 200,000 clones, about 72% of them singletons, with over 1.2% in the top ten. These data belong to a study of cytomegalovirus exposure and HLA in healthy donors. Germline-derived CDR1 and CDR2 are MNHNS and SASEGT. The CDR3 covers 18 residues. Trimming at V came to 3 bases and at J to 4 bases, leaving 15 bases not matched to a gene. The specimen was PBMCs. The clonotype was recovered from a girl between 5 and 17 years old in good health and CMV-seronegative. The rearrangement uses TRBV6-1 and TRBJ1-2; the match to TRBD1 covers 9 bases. The CDR3: CASSEGLTGTGKSYGYTF. For the CDR3, the DNA is TGTGCCAGCAGTGAGGGGTTGACCGGGACAGGGAAGTCCTATGGCTACACCTTC.